Listed below are T cell receptor beta chains from one sample, sequenced in a study of blood T cell repertoires in COVID-19. Method: immunoSEQ multiplex PCR; TCRdb's copy keeps in-frame clones and lacks some. The repertoire holds under 250,000 clones, with 80% to 95% as singletons. Material: peripheral blood. The receptors here all came from a man aged 55 to 70 with COVID-19, enrolled during active disease. The CDR3 runs from the conserved cysteine through the conserved F or W. Fields, in order: J gene, clone size, V gene, CDR3 protein. The size entry is marked missing in some rows and otherwise reads once, few, many or a size class.

TRBJ1-1 . TRBV2 CASKRSTEAFF
TRBJ2-7 . TRBV10-2 CASRPGTGRLLEQYF
TRBJ1-1 . TRBV11-2 CASSPRGGRTEAFF
TRBJ1-4 . TRBV9 CASSPGTSTTNEKLFF
TRBJ2-7 . TRBV7-2 CASSPQGAGKGEQYF
TRBJ2-7 . TRBV6-5 CASSYSSGLLFNEQYF
TRBJ2-2 . TRBV19 CASGRDRGPGELFF
TRBJ1-6 . TRBV7-2 CASSLPRGHSPLHF
TRBJ2-3 . TRBV28 CATRRGRGYF
TRBJ1-2 . TRBV28 CASSFRRINYGYTF
TRBJ1-2 . TRBV24-1 CATSDWTSTATRGYGYTF
TRBJ1-2 . TRBV19 CASSSQGYQGGYTF
TRBJ2-1 few TRBV11-3 CASSLRGGRSNEQFF
TRBJ2-1 . TRBV2 CARGLAGVAEQFF
TRBJ2-1 . TRBV11-3 CASSFSGGHNEQFF
TRBJ1-4 . TRBV5-4 CASSIGQGWGKLFF
TRBJ1-2 once TRBV11-2 CASSAQGSLNYGYTF
TRBJ2-7 . TRBV28 CASSLGLVSGSEQYF
TRBJ2-1 . TRBV4-3 CASSAHPSGTPNEQFF
TRBJ2-3 . TRBV5-4 CASSLIAGPTDTQYF
TRBJ2-1 . TRBV19 CASRETSGGSYNEQFF